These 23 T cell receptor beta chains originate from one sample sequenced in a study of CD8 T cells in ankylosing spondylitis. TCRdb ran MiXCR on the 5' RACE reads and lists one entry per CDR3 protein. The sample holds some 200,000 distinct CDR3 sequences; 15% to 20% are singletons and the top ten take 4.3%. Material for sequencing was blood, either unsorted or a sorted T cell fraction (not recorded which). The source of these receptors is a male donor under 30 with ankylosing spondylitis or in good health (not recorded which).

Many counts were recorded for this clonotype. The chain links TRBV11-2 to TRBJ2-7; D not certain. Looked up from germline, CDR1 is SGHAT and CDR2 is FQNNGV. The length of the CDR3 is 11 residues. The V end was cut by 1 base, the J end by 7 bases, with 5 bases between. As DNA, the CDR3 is TGTGCCAGCAGCTTAGCTTCAGAGCAGTACTTC. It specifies CASSLASEQYF. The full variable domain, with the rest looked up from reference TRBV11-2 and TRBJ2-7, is EAGVAQSPRYKIIEKRQSVAFWCNPISGHATLYWYQQILGQGPKLLIQFQNNGVVDDSQLPKDRFSAERLKGVDSTLKIQPAKLEDSAVYLCASSLASEQYFGPGTRLTVT.

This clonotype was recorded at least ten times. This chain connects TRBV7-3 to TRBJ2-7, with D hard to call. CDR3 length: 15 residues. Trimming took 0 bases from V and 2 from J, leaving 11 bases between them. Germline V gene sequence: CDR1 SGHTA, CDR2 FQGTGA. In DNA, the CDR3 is TGTGCCAGCAGCTTAACGGGCGGTGCACCCTACGAGCAGTACTTC. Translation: CASSLTGGAPYEQYF.

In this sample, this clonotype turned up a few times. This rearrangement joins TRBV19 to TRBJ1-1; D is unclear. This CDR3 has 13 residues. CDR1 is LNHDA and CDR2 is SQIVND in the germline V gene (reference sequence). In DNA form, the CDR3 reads TGTGCGAGTGGGGTAATTGGGAACACTGAAGCTTTCTTT. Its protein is CASGVIGNTEAFF.

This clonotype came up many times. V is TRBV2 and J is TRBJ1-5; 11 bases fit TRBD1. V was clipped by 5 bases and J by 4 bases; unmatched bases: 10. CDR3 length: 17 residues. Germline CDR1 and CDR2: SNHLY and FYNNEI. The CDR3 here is CASSSGQGGSFNQPQHF. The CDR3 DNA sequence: TGTGCCAGCAGTTCGGGACAGGGGGGAAGCTTTAATCAGCCCCAGCATTTT.

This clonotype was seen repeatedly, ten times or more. The CDR3 DNA reads TGTGCCAGCAGCTCCTGGGACTCTTACAATGAGCAGTTCTTC. Its protein is CASSSWDSYNEQFF. The rearrangement links TRBV5-5 to TRBJ2-1, with D perhaps TRBD2 (6 bases). This CDR3 is built from 14 residues. Germline values: CDR1 SGHKS, CDR2 YYEKEE (reference sequence). Trimming pared 3 bases from V and 4 bases from J, leaving 11 bases between.

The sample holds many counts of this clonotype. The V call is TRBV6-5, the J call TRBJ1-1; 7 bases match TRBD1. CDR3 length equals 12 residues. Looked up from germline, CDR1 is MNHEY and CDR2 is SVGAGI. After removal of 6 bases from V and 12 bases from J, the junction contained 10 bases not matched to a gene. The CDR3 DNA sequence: TGTGCCAGCAGAGCTCCGACAGGGCAGACTTTCTTT. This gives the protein CASRAPTGQTFF.

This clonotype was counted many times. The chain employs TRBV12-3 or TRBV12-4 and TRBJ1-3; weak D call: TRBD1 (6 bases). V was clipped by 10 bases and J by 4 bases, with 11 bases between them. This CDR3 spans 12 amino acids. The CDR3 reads CATRTAGNTIYF. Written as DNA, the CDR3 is TGTGCCACCCGGACAGCCGGAAACACCATATATTTT.

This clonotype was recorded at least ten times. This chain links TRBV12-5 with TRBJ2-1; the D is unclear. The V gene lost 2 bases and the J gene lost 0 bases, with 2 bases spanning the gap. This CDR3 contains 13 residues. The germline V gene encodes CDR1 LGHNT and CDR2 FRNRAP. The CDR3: CASGLYSYNEQFF. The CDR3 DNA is TGTGCTAGTGGTTTGTACTCCTACAATGAGCAGTTCTTC.

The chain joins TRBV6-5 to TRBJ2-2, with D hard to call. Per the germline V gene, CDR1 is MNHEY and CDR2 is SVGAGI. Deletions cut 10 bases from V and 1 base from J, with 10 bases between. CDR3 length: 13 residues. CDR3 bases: TGTGCCATCATTTCCGAGAACACCGGGGAGCTGTTTTTT. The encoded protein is CAIISENTGELFF.

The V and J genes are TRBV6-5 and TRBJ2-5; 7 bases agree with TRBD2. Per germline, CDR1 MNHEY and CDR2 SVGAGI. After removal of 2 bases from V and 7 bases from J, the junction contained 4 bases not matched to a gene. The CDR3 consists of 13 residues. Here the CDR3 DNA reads TGTGCCAGCAGTTACGGGGAGGGGTGGACCCAGTACTTC. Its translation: CASSYGEGWTQYF.

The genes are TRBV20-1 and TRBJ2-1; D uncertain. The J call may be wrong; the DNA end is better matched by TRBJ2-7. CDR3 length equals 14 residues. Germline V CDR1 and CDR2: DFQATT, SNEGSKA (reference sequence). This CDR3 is CSASTPSSYNEQYF. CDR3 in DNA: TGCAGTGCCTCGACCCCGAGCTCCTACAATGAGCAGTACTTC.

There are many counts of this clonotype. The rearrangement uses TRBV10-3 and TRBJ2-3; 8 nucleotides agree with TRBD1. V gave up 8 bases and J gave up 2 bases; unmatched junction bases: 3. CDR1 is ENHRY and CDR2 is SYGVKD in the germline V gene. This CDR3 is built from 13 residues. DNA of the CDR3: TGTGCCATCCGGACAGGGAACACAGATACGCAGTATTTT. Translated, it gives CAIRTGNTDTQYF.

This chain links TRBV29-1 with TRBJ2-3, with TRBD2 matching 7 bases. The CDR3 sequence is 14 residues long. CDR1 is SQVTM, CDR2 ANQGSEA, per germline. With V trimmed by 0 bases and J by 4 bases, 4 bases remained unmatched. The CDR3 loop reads CSVEERELSDTQYF. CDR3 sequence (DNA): TGCAGCGTTGAAGAGCGGGAGTTATCAGATACGCAGTATTTT.

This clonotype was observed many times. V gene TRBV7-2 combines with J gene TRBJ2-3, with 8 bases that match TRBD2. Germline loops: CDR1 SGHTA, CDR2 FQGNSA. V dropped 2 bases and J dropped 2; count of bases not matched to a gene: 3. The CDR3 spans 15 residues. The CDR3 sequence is CASSLSGRITDTQYF. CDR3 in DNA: TGTGCCAGCAGCTTAAGCGGGAGAATCACAGATACGCAGTATTTT.

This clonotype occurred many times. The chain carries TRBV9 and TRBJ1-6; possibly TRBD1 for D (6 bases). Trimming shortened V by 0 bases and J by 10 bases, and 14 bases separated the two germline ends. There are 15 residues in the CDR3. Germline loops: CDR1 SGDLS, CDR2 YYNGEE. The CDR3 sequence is CASSVGHEGESPLHF. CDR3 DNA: TGTGCCAGCAGCGTAGGGCATGAGGGGGAATCACCCCTCCACTTT.

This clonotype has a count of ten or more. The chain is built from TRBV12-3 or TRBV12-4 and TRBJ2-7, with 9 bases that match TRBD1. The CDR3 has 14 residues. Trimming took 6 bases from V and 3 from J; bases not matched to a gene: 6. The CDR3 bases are TGTGCCAGCAGCCCTACAGGGGGCGGCTACGAGCAGTACTTC. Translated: CASSPTGGGYEQYF.

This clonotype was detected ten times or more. CDR3 coding DNA: TGTGCCAGCAGCCCCAGCCCTAGTAAAGATACGCAGTATTTT. Amino acid sequence: CASSPSPSKDTQYF. The chain uses TRBV9 and TRBJ2-3; D is unresolved. This CDR3 region has 14 residues. Trimming took off 4 bases at V and 5 bases at J, with 14 bases between the two ends. Germline assignment: CDR1 SGDLS and CDR2 YYNGEE.

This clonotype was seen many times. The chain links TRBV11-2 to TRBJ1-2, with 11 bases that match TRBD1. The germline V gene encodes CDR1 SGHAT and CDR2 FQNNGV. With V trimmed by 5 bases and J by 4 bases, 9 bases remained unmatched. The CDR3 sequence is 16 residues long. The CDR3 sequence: CASSPLRTGGGYGYTF. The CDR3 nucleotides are TGTGCCAGCAGCCCACTTCGGACAGGGGGCGGCTATGGCTACACCTTC.

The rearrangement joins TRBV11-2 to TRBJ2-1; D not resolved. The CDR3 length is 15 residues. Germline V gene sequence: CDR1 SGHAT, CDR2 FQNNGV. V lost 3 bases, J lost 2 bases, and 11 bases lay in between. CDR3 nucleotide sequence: TGTGCCAGCAGCTTTGGCAGCATCCCCTACAATGAGCAGTTCTTC. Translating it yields CASSFGSIPYNEQFF.

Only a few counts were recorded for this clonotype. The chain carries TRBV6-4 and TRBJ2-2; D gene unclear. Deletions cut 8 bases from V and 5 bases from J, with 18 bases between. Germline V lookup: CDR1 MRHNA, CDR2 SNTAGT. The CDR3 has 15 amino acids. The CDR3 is CASGQYGPTTGELFF. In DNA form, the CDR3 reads TGTGCCAGCGGTCAGTACGGACCTACAACCGGGGAGCTGTTTTTT.

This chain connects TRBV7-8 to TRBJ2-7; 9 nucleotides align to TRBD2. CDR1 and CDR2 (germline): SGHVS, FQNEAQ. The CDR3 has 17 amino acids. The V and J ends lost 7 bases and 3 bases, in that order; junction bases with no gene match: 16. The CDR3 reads CASISGRRVVPYYEQYF. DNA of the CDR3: TGTGCCAGCATTAGCGGGAGACGGGTTGTGCCGTACTACGAGCAGTACTTC. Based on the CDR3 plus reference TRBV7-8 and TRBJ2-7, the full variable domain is GAGVSQSPRYKVAKRGQDVALRCDPISGHVSLFWYQQALGQGPEFLTYFQNEAQLDKSGLPSDRFFAERPEGSVSTLKIQRTQQEDSAVYLCASISGRRVVPYYEQYFGPGTRLTVT.

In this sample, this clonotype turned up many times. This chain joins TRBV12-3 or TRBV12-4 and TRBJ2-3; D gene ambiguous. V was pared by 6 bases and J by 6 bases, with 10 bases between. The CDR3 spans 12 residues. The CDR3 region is CASRLILDTQYF. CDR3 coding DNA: TGTGCCAGCAGACTGATCCTCGATACGCAGTATTTT.

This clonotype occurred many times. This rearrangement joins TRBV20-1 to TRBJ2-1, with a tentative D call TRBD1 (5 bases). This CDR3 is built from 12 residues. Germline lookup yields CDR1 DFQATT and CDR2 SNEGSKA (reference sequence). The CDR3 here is CSRALAGMKQFF. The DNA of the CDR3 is TGCAGCCGAGCCCTTGCAGGGATGAAGCAGTTCTTC.